These T cell receptor beta chains were read from a single sample in a study of shared clonotypes between healthy human individuals. The method was immunoSEQ multiplex PCR; TCRdb's version includes in-frame clones alone and lacks a portion of them. The repertoire holds around 2,000,000 clones, with about 94% as singletons. The sample comprised naive CD8+ T cells sorted from blood. The receptors stem from a young man in good health. The CDR3 runs from the conserved cysteine through the conserved F or W. D genes are given only for firm matches. For some rows the clone size is stated as once, few or many, or as a class when expanded; others skip it.

>TRBD1|-|TRBV9|TRBJ1-1
CASSSGQGWTEAFF
TGTGCCAGCAGCTCCGGACAGGGGTGGACTGAAGCTTTCTTT
>TRBD2|once|TRBV5-1|TRBJ2-7
CASSFSSASGSSYEQYF
TGCGCCAGCAGCTTCTCCTCGGCTAGCGGGAGTTCCTACGAGCAGTACTTC
>-|-|TRBV27|TRBJ2-7
CASSLYPGSKPYEQYF
TGTGCCAGCAGTTTATACCCGGGTAGTAAGCCCTACGAGCAGTACTTC
>-|-|TRBV4-3|TRBJ2-7
CASSQDLRDSGYEQYF
TGCGCCAGCAGCCAAGACTTAAGGGACAGCGGGTACGAGCAGTACTTC
>-|-|TRBV9|TRBJ1-1
CASSGQAEAFF
TGTGCCAGCAGCGGACAGGCTGAAGCTTTCTTT
>-|-|TRBV9|TRBJ2-3
CASSVKGASDTQYF
TGTGCCAGCAGCGTAAAGGGTGCCTCCGATACGCAGTATTTT
>TRBD2|-|TRBV5-6|TRBJ2-1
CASSLAGTTLNEQFF
TGTGCCAGCAGCTTAGCCGGGACTACACTCAATGAGCAGTTCTTC
>-|-|TRBV19|TRBJ2-7
CASSMAEGNEQYF
TGTGCCAGTAGTATGGCAGAAGGGAACGAGCAGTACTTC
>-|-|TRBV27|TRBJ2-5
CASSSLVQETQYF
TGTGCCAGCAGTTCACTTGTCCAAGAGACCCAGTACTTC
>TRBD2|-|TRBV7-2|TRBJ2-7
CASSPSNRRERYEQYF
TGTGCCAGCAGTCCTAGTAATCGGCGGGAGCGCTACGAGCAGTACTTC
>-|-|TRBV9|TRBJ1-3
CASSSGDAGNTIYF
TGTGCCAGCAGCTCAGGGGACGCCGGAAACACCATATATTTT